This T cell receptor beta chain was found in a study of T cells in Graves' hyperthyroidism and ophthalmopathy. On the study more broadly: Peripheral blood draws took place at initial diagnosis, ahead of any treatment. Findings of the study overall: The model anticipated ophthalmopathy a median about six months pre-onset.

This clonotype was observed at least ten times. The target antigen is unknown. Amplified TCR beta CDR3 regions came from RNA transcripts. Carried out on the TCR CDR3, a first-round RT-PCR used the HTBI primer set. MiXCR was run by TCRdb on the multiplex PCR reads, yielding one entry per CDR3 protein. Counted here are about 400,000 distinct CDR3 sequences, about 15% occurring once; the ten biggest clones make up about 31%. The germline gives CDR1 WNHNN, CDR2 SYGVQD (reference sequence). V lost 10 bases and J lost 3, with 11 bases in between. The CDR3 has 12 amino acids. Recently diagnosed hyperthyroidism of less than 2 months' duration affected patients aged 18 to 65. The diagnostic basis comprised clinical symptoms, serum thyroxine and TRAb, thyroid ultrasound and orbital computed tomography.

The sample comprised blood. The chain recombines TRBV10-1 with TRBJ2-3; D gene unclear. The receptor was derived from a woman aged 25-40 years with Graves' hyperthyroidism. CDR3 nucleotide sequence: TGCGCCACCGGAAAGAAGACAGATACGCAGTATTTT. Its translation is CATGKKTDTQYF.